The entry below describes one T cell receptor beta chain. Its antigen is unknown. The ends lost 1 base at V and 3 bases at J; junction bases unmatched: 6. The CDR3 runs to 15 residues. Per the germline V gene, CDR1 is SGHVS and CDR2 is FNYEAQ. The data originate from a study of cytotoxic CD8 clonotypes in ibrutinib-treated CLL. General study results and limits: Clonality (at baseline) was higher than in age-matched healthy donors and tracked circulating CD8+ T-cell counts.

Produced via immunoSEQ multiplex PCR; TCRdb's table is partial and in-frame only. This sample yields some 84,000 clones, of which about 86% are seen a single time; approximately 5.4% belongs to the top ten. The V and J genes are TRBV7-6 and TRBJ2-7, with TRBD2 matching 7 bases. The clonotype was recovered from a human donor with chronic lymphocytic leukemia. Sequenced material: PBMCs, taken before ibrutinib treatment. The CDR3 spells CASSLGAGEDYEQYF. The CDR3 region has the DNA TGTGCCAGCAGCTTAGGGGCGGGAGAGGACTACGAGCAGTACTTC.